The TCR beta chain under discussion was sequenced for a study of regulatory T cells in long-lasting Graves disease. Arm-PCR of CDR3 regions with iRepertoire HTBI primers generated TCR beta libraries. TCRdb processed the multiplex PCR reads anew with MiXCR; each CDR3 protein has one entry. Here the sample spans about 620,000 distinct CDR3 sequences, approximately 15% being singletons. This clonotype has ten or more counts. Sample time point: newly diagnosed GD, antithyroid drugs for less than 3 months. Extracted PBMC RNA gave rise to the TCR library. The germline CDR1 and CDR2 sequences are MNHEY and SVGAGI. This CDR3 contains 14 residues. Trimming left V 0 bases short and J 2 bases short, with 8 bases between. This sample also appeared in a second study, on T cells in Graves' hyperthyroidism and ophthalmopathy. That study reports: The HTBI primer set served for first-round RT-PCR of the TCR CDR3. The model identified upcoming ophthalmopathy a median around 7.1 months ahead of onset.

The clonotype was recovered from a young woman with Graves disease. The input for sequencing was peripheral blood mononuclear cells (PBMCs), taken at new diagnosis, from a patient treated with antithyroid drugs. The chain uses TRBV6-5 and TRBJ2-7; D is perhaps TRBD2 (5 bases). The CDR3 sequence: CASSYSSGTYEQYF. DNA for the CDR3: TGTGCCAGCAGTTACTCGTCCGGGACCTACGAGCAGTACTTC.